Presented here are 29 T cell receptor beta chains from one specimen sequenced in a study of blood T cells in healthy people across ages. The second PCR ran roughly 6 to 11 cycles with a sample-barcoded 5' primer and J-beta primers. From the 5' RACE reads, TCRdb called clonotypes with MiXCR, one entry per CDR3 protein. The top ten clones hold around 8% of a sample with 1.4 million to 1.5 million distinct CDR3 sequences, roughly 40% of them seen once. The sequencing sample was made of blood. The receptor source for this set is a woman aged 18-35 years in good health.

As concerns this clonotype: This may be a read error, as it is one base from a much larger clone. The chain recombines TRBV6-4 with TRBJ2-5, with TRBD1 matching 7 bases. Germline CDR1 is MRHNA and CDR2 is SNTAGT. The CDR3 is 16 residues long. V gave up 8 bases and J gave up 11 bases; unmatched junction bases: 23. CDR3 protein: CASPRRGTEKDNEQYF. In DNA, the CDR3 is TGTGCCAGCCCCCGACGTGGGACAGAAAAGGACAATGAGCAGTACTTC.

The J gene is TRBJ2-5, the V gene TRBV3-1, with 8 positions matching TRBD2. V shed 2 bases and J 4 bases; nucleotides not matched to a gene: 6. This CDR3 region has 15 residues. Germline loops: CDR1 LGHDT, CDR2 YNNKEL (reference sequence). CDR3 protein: CASSQRGLVRETQYF. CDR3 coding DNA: TGTGCCAGCAGCCAAAGGGGACTAGTTCGAGAGACCCAGTACTTC.

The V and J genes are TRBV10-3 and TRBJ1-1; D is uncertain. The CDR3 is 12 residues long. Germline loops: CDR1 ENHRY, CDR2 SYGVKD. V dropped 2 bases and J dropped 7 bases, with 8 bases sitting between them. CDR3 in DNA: TGTGCCATCAGTGAGACACGGGTTGAAGCTTTCTTT. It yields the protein CAISETRVEAFF.

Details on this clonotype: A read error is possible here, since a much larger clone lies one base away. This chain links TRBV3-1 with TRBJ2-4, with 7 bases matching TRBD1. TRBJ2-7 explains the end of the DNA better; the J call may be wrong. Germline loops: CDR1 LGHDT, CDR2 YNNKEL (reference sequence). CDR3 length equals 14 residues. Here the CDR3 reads CAGSYETGNYEQYF. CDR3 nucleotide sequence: TGTGCCGGCAGCTATGAGACAGGGAACTACGAGCAGTACTTC.

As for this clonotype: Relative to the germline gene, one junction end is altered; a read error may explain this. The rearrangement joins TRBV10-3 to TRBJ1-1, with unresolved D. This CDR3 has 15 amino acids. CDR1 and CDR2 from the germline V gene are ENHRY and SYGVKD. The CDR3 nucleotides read TGTGCCATCAGTGAAAAGGGCCTTGGTGACACTAAAGCTTTCTTT. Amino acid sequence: CAISEKGLGDTKAFF.

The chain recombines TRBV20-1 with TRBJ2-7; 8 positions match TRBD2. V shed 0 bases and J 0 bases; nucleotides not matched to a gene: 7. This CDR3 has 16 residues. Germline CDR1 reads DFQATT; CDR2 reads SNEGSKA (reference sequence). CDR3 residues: CSARDLGREASYEQYF. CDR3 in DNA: TGCAGTGCTAGAGATCTGGGGCGGGAGGCCTCCTACGAGCAGTACTTC.

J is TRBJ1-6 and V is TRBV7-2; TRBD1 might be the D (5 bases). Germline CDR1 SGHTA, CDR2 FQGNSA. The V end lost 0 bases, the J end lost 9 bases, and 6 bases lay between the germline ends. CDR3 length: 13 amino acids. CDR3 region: CASSLAGPSPLHF. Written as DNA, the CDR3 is TGTGCCAGCAGCTTAGCGGGGCCTTCACCCCTCCACTTT.

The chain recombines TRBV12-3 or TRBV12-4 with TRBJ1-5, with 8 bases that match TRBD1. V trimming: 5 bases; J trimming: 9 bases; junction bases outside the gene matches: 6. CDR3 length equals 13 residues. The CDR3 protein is CASSTTGDGPQHF. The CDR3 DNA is TGTGCCAGCAGTACGACAGGGGACGGGCCCCAGCATTTT.

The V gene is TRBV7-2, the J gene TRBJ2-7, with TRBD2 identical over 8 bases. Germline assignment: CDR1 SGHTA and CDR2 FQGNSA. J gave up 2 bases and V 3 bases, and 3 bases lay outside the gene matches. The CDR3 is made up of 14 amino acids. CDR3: CASSFREGPYEQYF. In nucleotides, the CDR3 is TGTGCCAGCAGCTTCCGGGAGGGCCCCTACGAGCAGTACTTC.

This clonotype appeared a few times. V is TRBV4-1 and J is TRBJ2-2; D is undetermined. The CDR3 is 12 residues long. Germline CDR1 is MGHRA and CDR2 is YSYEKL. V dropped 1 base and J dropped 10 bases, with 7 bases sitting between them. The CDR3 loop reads CASSQAGAELFF. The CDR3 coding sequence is TGCGCCAGCAGCCAAGCAGGCGCGGAGCTGTTTTTT.

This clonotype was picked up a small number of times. The CDR3: CASSHAGSGYNEQYF. CDR3 nucleotides: TGTGCCAGCAGTCACGCAGGGAGCGGCTACAATGAGCAGTACTTC. V and J are TRBV25-1 and TRBJ2-1; TRBD1 or TRBD2 may be the D gene (5 bases each). The DNA end favors TRBJ2-7, so the J call may be wrong. The CDR3 has 15 amino acids. Per the germline V gene, CDR1 is MGHDK and CDR2 is SYGVNS.

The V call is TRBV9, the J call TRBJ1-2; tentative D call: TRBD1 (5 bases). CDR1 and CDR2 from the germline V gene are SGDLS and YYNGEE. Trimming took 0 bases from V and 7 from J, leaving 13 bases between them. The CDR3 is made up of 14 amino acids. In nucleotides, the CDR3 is TGTGCCAGCAGCGTAGAGGCAGGGTTAGGTGGCTACACCTTC. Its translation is CASSVEAGLGGYTF.

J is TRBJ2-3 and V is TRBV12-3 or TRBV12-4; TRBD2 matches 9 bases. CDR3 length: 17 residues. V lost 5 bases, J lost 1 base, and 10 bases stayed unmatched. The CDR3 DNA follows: TGTGCCAGCAGTATATCACGGGAGCGGGGGGGCACAGATACGCAGTATTTT. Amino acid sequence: CASSISRERGGTDTQYF.

The CDR3 nucleotides are TGTGCCAGCAGCCCAGTCCGGGACAGGGCCTGGAATGAGCAGTTCTTC. It translates to CASSPVRDRAWNEQFF. The chain links TRBV7-9 to TRBJ2-1; the match to TRBD1 covers 9 bases. Trimming cost V 5 bases and J 7 bases; bases outside gene matches: 12. The CDR3 contains 16 residues. The germline CDR1 and CDR2 sequences are SEHNR and FQNEAQ (reference sequence).

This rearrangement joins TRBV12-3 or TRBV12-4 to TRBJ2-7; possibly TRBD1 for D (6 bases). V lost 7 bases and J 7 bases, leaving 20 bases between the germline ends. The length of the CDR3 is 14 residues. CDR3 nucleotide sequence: TGTGCCAGCAACTTCAGGGGATCTACGGGTGAGCAGTACTTC. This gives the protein CASNFRGSTGEQYF.

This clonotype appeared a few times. The CDR3 loop is CSALLQGAYYNEQFF. The CDR3 DNA sequence: TGCAGTGCCCTATTACAGGGGGCTTACTACAATGAGCAGTTCTTC. The chain employs TRBV20-1 and TRBJ2-1; TRBD1 matches at 9 bases. J was trimmed by 3 bases and V by 6 bases; bases with no gene match: 9. The CDR3 sequence is 15 residues long. CDR1 DFQATT and CDR2 SNEGSKA come from the germline V gene (reference sequence).

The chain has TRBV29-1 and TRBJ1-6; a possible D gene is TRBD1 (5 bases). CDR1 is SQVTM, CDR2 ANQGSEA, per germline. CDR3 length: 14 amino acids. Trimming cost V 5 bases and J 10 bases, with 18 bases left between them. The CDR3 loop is CSVQEGGDGSPLHF. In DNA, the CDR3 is TGCAGCGTTCAGGAGGGAGGGGACGGCTCACCCCTCCACTTT.

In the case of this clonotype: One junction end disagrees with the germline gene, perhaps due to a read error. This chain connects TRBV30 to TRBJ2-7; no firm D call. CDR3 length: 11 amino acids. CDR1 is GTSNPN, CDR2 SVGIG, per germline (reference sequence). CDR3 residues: CARSVPYEQYF. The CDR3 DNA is TGTGCCCGGAGCGTACCATACGAGCAGTACTTC.

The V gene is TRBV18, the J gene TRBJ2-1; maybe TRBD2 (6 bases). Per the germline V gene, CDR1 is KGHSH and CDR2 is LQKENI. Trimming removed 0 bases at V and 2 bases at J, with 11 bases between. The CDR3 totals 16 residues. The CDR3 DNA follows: TGTGCCAGCTCACCACCCCCGGGACTGCCCTACAATGAGCAGTTCTTC. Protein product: CASSPPPGLPYNEQFF.

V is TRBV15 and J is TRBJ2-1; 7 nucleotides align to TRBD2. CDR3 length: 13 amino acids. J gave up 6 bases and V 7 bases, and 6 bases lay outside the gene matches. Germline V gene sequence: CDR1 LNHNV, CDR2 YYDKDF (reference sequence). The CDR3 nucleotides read TGTGCCACCACCAAGCGGGGAGGCAATGAGCAGTTCTTC. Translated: CATTKRGGNEQFF.

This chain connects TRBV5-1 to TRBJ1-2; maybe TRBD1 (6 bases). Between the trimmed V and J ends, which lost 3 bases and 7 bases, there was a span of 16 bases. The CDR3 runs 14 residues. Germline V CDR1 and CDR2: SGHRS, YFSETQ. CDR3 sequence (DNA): TGCGCCAGCAGCTACGAACAGGGTTTTCGTGGCTACACCTTC. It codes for CASSYEQGFRGYTF.

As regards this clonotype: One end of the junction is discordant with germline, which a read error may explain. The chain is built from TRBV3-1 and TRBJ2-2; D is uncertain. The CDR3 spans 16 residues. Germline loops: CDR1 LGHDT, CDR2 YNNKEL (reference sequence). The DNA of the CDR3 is TGTGCCAGCAGCCAAGATAGTGGCTCCAACACCTGGGAGCTGTTTTTT. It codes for CASSQDSGSNTWELFF.

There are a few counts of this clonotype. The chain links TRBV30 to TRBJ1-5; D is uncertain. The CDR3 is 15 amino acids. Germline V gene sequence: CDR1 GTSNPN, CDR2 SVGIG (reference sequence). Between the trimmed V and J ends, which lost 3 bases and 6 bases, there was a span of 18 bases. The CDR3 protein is CAWSLAGGGSQPQHF. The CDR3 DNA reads TGTGCCTGGAGCCTCGCGGGAGGTGGAAGTCAGCCCCAGCATTTT.

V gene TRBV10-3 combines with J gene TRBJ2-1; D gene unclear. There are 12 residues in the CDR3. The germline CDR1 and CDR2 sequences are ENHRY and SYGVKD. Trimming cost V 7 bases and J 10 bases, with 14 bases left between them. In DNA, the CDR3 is TGTGCCATCAAGGACGGGCCCTACGAGCAGTTCTTC. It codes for CAIKDGPYEQFF.

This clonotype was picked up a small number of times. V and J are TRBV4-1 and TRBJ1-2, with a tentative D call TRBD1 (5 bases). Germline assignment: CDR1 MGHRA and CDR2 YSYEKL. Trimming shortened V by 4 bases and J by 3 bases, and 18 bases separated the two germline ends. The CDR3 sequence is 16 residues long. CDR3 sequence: CASSPGLSSSYYGYTF. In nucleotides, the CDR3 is TGCGCCAGCAGCCCGGGACTGAGCTCATCTTACTATGGCTACACCTTC.

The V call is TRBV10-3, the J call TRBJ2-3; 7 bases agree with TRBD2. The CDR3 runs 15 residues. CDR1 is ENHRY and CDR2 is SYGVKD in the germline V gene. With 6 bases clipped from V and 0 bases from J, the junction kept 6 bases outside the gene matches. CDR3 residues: CAIREAGTSTDTQYF. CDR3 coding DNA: TGTGCCATCAGAGAAGCGGGGACTAGCACAGATACGCAGTATTTT.

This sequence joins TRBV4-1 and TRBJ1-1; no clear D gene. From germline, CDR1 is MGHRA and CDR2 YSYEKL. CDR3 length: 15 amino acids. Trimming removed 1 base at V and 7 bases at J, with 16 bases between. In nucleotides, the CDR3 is TGCGCCAGCAGCCAAGGCTGGAAAAGGGAGAGTGAAGCTTTCTTT. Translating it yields CASSQGWKRESEAFF.

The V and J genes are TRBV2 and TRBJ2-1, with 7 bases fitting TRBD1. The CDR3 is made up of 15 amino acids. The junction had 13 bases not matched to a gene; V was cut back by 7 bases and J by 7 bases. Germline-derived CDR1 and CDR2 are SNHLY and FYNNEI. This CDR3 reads CASTTGALEGNEQFF. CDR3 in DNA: TGTGCCAGCACTACAGGGGCACTAGAGGGTAATGAGCAGTTCTTC.

CDR3 protein: CASSAGQGDRSPLHF. For the CDR3, the DNA is TGTGCCAGCAGCGCGGGACAGGGGGATCGGTCACCCCTCCACTTT. The V call is TRBV14, the J call TRBJ1-6; the match to TRBD1 covers 11 bases. The CDR3 length is 15 residues. Trimming at V came to 5 bases and at J to 10 bases, leaving 7 bases not matched to a gene. CDR1 is SGHDN, CDR2 FVKESK, per germline.